This T cell receptor beta chain emerged from a study of control samples from healthy donors and cancer patients. V shed 4 bases, J shed 11 bases, and the junction held 6 bases outside the gene matches. The germline V gene encodes CDR1 SGHDT and CDR2 YYEEEE. There are 13 residues in the CDR3. Generated by immunoSEQ multiplex PCR, the TCRdb table keeps only in-frame clones and is missing some. This table has approximately 120,000 clones, about 92% appearing once. This receptor was obtained from a man aged 80 or over with head and neck cancer. The chain couples TRBV5-6 to TRBJ2-1; 10 nucleotides agree with TRBD1. The sequenced sample consisted of PBMCs. Here the CDR3 reads CASSIDRGHQQFF. The CDR3 region has the DNA TGTGCCAGCAGCATTGACAGGGGGCATCAGCAGTTCTTC.